One sample yielded the 3 T cell receptor beta chains listed below, sequenced in a study of T cell responses to AZD1222 COVID-19 vaccine. Clones were sequenced by immunoSEQ multiplex PCR, and TCRdb holds only the in-frame ones, with some missing. Seen here are 100,000 to 140,000 clones, around 90% observed once, and the top ten hold roughly 4.3%. Sequencing used peripheral blood, obtained on day 0 of AZD1222 vaccination. Receptors were obtained from an adult in good health.

V is TRBV7-3 and J is TRBJ2-7, with D tentatively TRBD1 or TRBD2 (5 bases each). Germline loops: CDR1 SGHTA, CDR2 FQGTGA. The CDR3 spans 13 residues. V was trimmed by 5 bases and J by 6 bases, leaving 14 bases between them. The CDR3 DNA follows: TGTGCCAGCAGCGGGACGGTTGGGGGCGAGCAGTACTTC. This sequence encodes CASSGTVGGEQYF.

In nucleotides, the CDR3 is TGTGCCAGTAGTATTGGGGGTAGCTTGGATACGCAGTATTTT. It yields the protein CASSIGGSLDTQYF. This chain joins TRBV19 and TRBJ2-3; D is possibly TRBD1 or TRBD2 (5 bases each). V lost 3 bases, J lost 6 bases, and 13 bases lay in between. The CDR3 spans 14 residues. The V gene's germline CDR1 is LNHDA and CDR2 SQIVND (reference sequence).

The chain has TRBV11-2 and TRBJ2-5; 7 nucleotides align to TRBD2. This CDR3 has 15 amino acids. The trim removed 1 base at V and 5 bases at J, leaving 7 bases unmatched. Germline V gene data show CDR1 as SGHAT and CDR2 as FQNNGV. The CDR3 protein is CASSLGAGAGETQYF. The DNA of the CDR3 is TGTGCCAGCAGCTTAGGGGCGGGAGCGGGGGAGACCCAGTACTTC. The complete variable domain, with remaining parts taken from reference TRBV11-2 and TRBJ2-5, reads EAGVAQSPRYKIIEKRQSVAFWCNPISGHATLYWYQQILGQGPKLLIQFQNNGVVDDSQLPKDRFSAERLKGVDSTLKIQPAKLEDSAVYLCASSLGAGAGETQYFGPGTRLLVL.